The 25 T cell receptor beta chains below all came from one sample that was sequenced in a study of spatial heterogeneity in lung cancer. MiXCR, applied by TCRdb to the 5' RACE reads, yields one record per CDR3 protein. The sample contains 5,900 or so distinct CDR3 sequences, approximately 35% of which appear only once. As for time point: sample taken at primary tumor resection. The study sequenced unsorted whole RNA from tumor, nontumor lung or frozen PBMC. The sequenced sample was PBMCs, obtained at surgery. Receptors originate from a female donor with early-stage non-small cell lung cancer.

This clonotype was recorded a few times. For a library built for alpha chains, this beta chain is a stray read; little rests on its size. The chain employs TRBV7-9 and TRBJ2-5; no firm D call. V was cut by 5 bases and J by 5 bases, with 9 bases left in between. Germline CDR1 is SEHNR and CDR2 is FQNEAQ (reference sequence). This CDR3 region has 12 residues. The CDR3 region is CASSLLGETQYF. CDR3 nucleotide sequence: TGTGCCAGCAGCCTGTTGGGTGAGACCCAGTACTTC.

As for this clonotype: Little can be read into the size of this beta chain, an off-target read in a library designed for alpha chains. The J gene is TRBJ2-5, the V gene TRBV29-1; the D gene is possibly TRBD1 (6 bases). This CDR3 region has 11 residues. The germline V gene has CDR1 SQVTM and CDR2 ANQGSEA. With 7 bases removed from V and 4 bases from J, the gap between germline ends came to 10 bases. The CDR3 sequence: CSAPRGETQYF. The CDR3 bases are TGCAGCGCCCCCAGGGGAGAGACCCAGTACTTC.

This clonotype was counted a few times. This beta chain appears as a stray read in a library generated for alpha chains; its size is not informative. The CDR3: CASSVGGGGQETQYF. In nucleotides, the CDR3 is TGTGCCAGCAGCGTAGGTGGGGGTGGACAAGAGACCCAGTACTTC. The V and J genes are TRBV9 and TRBJ2-5, with D possibly being TRBD1 or TRBD2 (5 bases each). There are 15 residues in the CDR3. Germline V CDR1 and CDR2: SGDLS, YYNGEE. Trimming cost V 0 bases and J 2 bases, with 11 bases left between them.

Concerning this clonotype: This beta chain came through as a stray read in a library set up for alpha chains, and its size says little. V gene TRBV18 combines with J gene TRBJ1-4, with D unresolved. V lost 6 bases and J lost 3, with 14 bases in between. Germline V lookup: CDR1 KGHSH, CDR2 LQKENI. The CDR3 runs to 15 residues. The CDR3 DNA is TGTGCCAGCTCCCCATCAGCGGCCCCTAATGAAAAACTGTTTTTT. Its protein product is CASSPSAAPNEKLFF.

This clonotype was found a few times. Being off target in a library aimed at alpha chains, this beta chain has a size of little meaning. The chain recombines TRBV5-1 with TRBJ2-7, with D possibly matching TRBD1 (5 bases). The length of the CDR3 is 16 residues. Germline-derived CDR1 and CDR2 are SGHRS and YFSETQ. V lost 2 bases to trimming and J lost 7 bases, with 22 bases between them. The CDR3 bases are TGCGCCAGCAGCTTTTACACAGCAGGGATCCAGAGAGAGCAGTACTTC. This gives the protein CASSFYTAGIQREQYF.

This clonotype was counted only a few times. This beta chain is a stray sequence in a library constructed for alpha chains; its clone size is not meaningful. This chain uses TRBV14 with TRBJ2-5; possibly TRBD2 for D (5 bases). With 1 base removed from V and 4 bases from J, the gap between germline ends came to 10 bases. The germline V gene has CDR1 SGHDN and CDR2 FVKESK. This CDR3 comprises 14 residues. The CDR3 DNA follows: TGTGCCAGCAGCCAAGTCCTAGCAGCAGAGACCCAGTACTTC. Its protein is CASSQVLAAETQYF.

This clonotype has only a few counts. Being off target in a library aimed at alpha chains, this beta chain has a size of little meaning. The chain joins TRBV9 to TRBJ2-7; D call uncertain. Germline CDR1 and CDR2: SGDLS and YYNGEE. The CDR3 contains 14 residues. The V and J ends lost 0 bases and 3 bases respectively, with 10 bases between them. The CDR3 loop reads CASSVGNSYYEQYF. The DNA of the CDR3 is TGTGCCAGCAGCGTAGGGAACTCCTACTACGAGCAGTACTTC. The entire variable domain, with the rest obtained from reference TRBV9 and TRBJ2-7, is as follows: DSGVTQTPKHLITATGQRVTLRCSPRSGDLSVYWYQQSLDQGLQFLIQYYNGEERAKGNILERFSAQQFPDLHSELNLSSLELGDSALYFCASSVGNSYYEQYFGPGTRLTVT.

For this clonotype: Since it is a stray read in a library aimed at alpha chains, this beta chain has a size that is not meaningful. V gene TRBV2 combines with J gene TRBJ2-5, with D uncertain. The CDR3 sequence is 11 residues long. The V end was cut by 1 base, the J end by 4 bases, with 1 base between. Germline lookup yields CDR1 SNHLY and CDR2 FYNNEI. The CDR3 bases are TGTGCCAGCAGTGAAGGAGAGACCCAGTACTTC. Translated, it gives CASSEGETQYF.

For this clonotype: This beta chain is a stray sequence in a library constructed for alpha chains; its clone size is not meaningful. In DNA, the CDR3 is TGCGCCAGCAGCTTGGTGGGGTACCAAGAGACCCAGTACTTC. Translation gives CASSLVGYQETQYF. The J gene is TRBJ2-5, the V gene TRBV5-1; D unresolved. The CDR3 spans 14 residues. V was shortened by 0 bases and J by 0 bases, with 6 bases between the two germline ends. Germline V lookup: CDR1 SGHRS, CDR2 YFSETQ.

In regard to this clonotype: This beta chain lies outside the target of a library built for alpha chains; its clone size means little. The chain recombines TRBV11-2 with TRBJ2-5, with TRBD2 identical over 8 bases. With 1 base clipped from V and 7 bases from J, the junction kept 11 bases outside the gene matches. The CDR3 runs to 16 residues. Germline V CDR1 and CDR2: SGHAT, FQNNGV. The DNA for the CDR3 is TGTGCCAGCAGCTTAGGTCGAGCGGGGGACGTGAGGACCCAGTACTTC. The encoded protein is CASSLGRAGDVRTQYF.

This clonotype has a handful of counts. This beta chain turned up in a library designed for alpha chains; as an off-target read, its abundance says little. This chain uses TRBV27 with TRBJ2-2; the match to TRBD1 covers 7 bases. CDR1 and CDR2 (germline): MNHEY, SMNVEV (reference sequence). The CDR3 totals 13 residues. Trimming removed 7 bases from V and 4 bases from J; junction bases left unmatched: 3. The CDR3 here is CASIGQVTGELFF. Written as DNA, the CDR3 is TGTGCCAGCATCGGACAGGTCACCGGGGAGCTGTTTTTT.

Only a few counts were recorded for this clonotype. This beta chain is a stray read from a library made for alpha chains; its abundance is not meaningful. V gene TRBV5-4 combines with J gene TRBJ2-7, with D tentatively TRBD1 (6 bases). Trimming removed 2 bases from V and 3 bases from J, with 9 bases in between. The CDR3 length is 13 residues. Germline CDR1 is SGHNT and CDR2 is YYREEE (reference sequence). This chain's CDR3 is CASSLGQFYEQYF. For the CDR3, the DNA is TGTGCCAGCAGCTTAGGACAGTTCTACGAGCAGTACTTC.

This clonotype came up a few times. The library was prepared for alpha chains; this beta chain is a stray read, so its frequency means little. The V call is TRBV20-1, the J call TRBJ2-5; the D is unclear. CDR3 size: 10 residues. V was cut by 8 bases and J by 9 bases, with 13 bases left in between. Per germline, CDR1 DFQATT and CDR2 SNEGSKA (reference sequence). The CDR3 nucleotides are TGCAGTCTTCTCACGCGACCCCAGTACTTC. Translated, it gives CSLLTRPQYF.

By proportion, this clonotype is medium-sized. As an off-target read in a library built for alpha chains, this beta chain has a frequency of little significance. This chain links TRBV7-2 with TRBJ2-7, with D possibly TRBD1 on 5 matching bases. The CDR3 covers 12 residues. V lost 6 bases, J lost 7 bases, and 13 bases lay in between. Germline V CDR1 and CDR2: SGHTA, FQGNSA. CDR3 nucleotides: TGTGCCAGCAGTCCCCTAGGGGTTGAGCAGTACTTC. This encodes CASSPLGVEQYF.

Notes on this clonotype: This beta chain turned up in a library designed for alpha chains; as an off-target read, its abundance says little. The V call is TRBV18, the J call TRBJ2-1, with D tentatively TRBD1 (6 bases). The CDR3 is 13 residues long. V dropped 4 bases and J dropped 5 bases, with 9 bases sitting between them. Germline CDR1 and CDR2: KGHSH and LQKENI. The CDR3 DNA is TGTGCCAGCTCACATGGACAGAACAATGAGCAGTTCTTC. Translating it yields CASSHGQNNEQFF.

As for this clonotype: This beta chain slipped into a library made for alpha chains as a stray read, so its size is not meaningful. The V and J genes are TRBV9 and TRBJ2-7; TRBD2 matches 9 bases. CDR1 and CDR2 (germline): SGDLS, YYNGEE. J was trimmed by 7 bases and V by 0 bases; bases with no gene match: 11. The CDR3 spans 16 residues. The CDR3 sequence: CASSVASAGGPIEQYF. The CDR3 DNA sequence: TGTGCCAGCAGCGTAGCTTCGGCGGGGGGGCCTATTGAGCAGTACTTC.

This clonotype has only a few counts. This beta chain came through as a stray read in a library set up for alpha chains, and its size says little. This chain joins TRBV6-5 and TRBJ2-3; no firm D call. V lost 2 bases and J lost 5, with 2 bases in between. Germline loops: CDR1 MNHEY, CDR2 SVGAGI. There are 11 residues in the CDR3. The CDR3 sequence: CASSYGDTQYF. The CDR3 nucleotides are TGTGCCAGCAGTTACGGAGATACGCAGTATTTT.

In regard to this clonotype: Relative to the germline gene, one junction end is altered; a read error may explain this. Little can be read into the size of this beta chain, an off-target read in a library designed for alpha chains. The chain combines TRBV5-6 with TRBJ2-5; 8 bases align to TRBD2. CDR1 and CDR2 from the germline V gene are SGHDT and YYEEEE. The CDR3 is 15 residues long. The CDR3: CASSLEGLAGETQCF. The CDR3 nucleotides read TGTGCCAGCAGCTTGGAAGGACTAGCTGGGGAGACCCAGTGCTTC.

Details on this clonotype: This beta chain appears as a stray read in a library generated for alpha chains; its size is not informative. The V gene is TRBV29-1, the J gene TRBJ2-1; D may be TRBD1 or TRBD2 (6 bases each). Per germline, CDR1 SQVTM and CDR2 ANQGSEA. Deletions cut 7 bases from V and 3 bases from J, with 10 bases between. The CDR3 runs 12 residues. The CDR3 DNA reads TGCAGCGGCGGAGGGGGCTACAATGAGCAGTTCTTC. Amino acids: CSGGGGYNEQFF.

Details on this clonotype: In a library made to pick up alpha chains, this beta chain is a stray read with a size that means little. The genes are TRBV12-3 or TRBV12-4 and TRBJ2-2, with 10 positions matching TRBD1. The CDR3 is 14 amino acids. With 8 bases clipped from V and 4 bases from J, the junction kept 4 bases outside the gene matches. The CDR3 nucleotides read TGTGCCAGCGATGACAGGGGGCCCACCGGGGAGCTGTTTTTT. Translation: CASDDRGPTGELFF.

This clonotype was observed a handful of times. Since the library was made to target alpha chains, this beta chain is a stray read and its abundance is not meaningful. J is TRBJ2-3 and V is TRBV7-9; D call uncertain. V dropped 2 bases and J dropped 4 bases, with 13 bases sitting between them. The length of the CDR3 is 15 residues. Germline values: CDR1 SEHNR, CDR2 FQNEAQ (reference sequence). The CDR3 bases are TGTGCCAGCAGCTTAAGTTTGAGACGGTCAGATACGCAGTATTTT. It codes for CASSLSLRRSDTQYF.

This clonotype was detected only a few times. This beta chain is a stray read from a library made for alpha chains; its abundance is not meaningful. The chain couples TRBV29-1 to TRBJ2-7; D is undetermined. V shed 4 bases and J shed 0 bases, with 4 bases lying between them. This CDR3 region has 11 residues. Per germline, CDR1 SQVTM and CDR2 ANQGSEA. In DNA, the CDR3 is TGCAGCGTTGTGCGCTCCTACGAGCAGTACTTC. It translates to CSVVRSYEQYF.

With regard to this clonotype: For a library built for alpha chains, this beta chain is a stray read; little rests on its size. This sequence joins TRBV2 and TRBJ2-2; D possibly matches TRBD1 or TRBD2 (5 bases each). This CDR3 has 14 residues. V was clipped by 3 bases and J by 2 bases, with 7 bases between them. Germline lookup yields CDR1 SNHLY and CDR2 FYNNEI. In nucleotides, the CDR3 is TGTGCCAGCAGTGAGGGACGAAACACCGGGGAGCTGTTTTTT. The encoded protein is CASSEGRNTGELFF.

Notes on this clonotype: This beta chain is off target for a library built for alpha chains, so its abundance means little. This chain connects TRBV12-3 or TRBV12-4 to TRBJ2-3, with a tentative D call TRBD2 (6 bases). The V gene lost 5 bases and the J gene lost 0 bases, with 12 bases spanning the gap. The CDR3 sequence is 15 residues long. CDR3 bases: TGTGCCAGCAGTCTCTACGGGGGTAGCACAGATACGCAGTATTTT. Translated: CASSLYGGSTDTQYF.

The table lists this clonotype with a few counts. The size of this beta chain means little, since it is a stray read in a library made for alpha chains. The genes are TRBV5-4 and TRBJ2-7, with 8 bases lining up with TRBD1. J gave up 5 bases and V 4 bases, and 8 bases lay outside the gene matches. The CDR3 has 14 residues. Looked up from germline, CDR1 is SGHNT and CDR2 is YYREEE (reference sequence). The CDR3 DNA reads as TGTGCCAGCAGCACGGACAGGGAAGTCAACGAGCAGTACTTC. Residues: CASSTDREVNEQYF. The whole variable domain, filled in from reference TRBV5-4 and TRBJ2-7, reads ETGVTQSPTHLIKTRGQQVTLRCSSQSGHNTVSWYQQALGQGPQFIFQYYREEENGRGNFPPRFSGLQFPNYSSELNVNALELDDSALYLCASSTDREVNEQYFGPGTRLTVT.